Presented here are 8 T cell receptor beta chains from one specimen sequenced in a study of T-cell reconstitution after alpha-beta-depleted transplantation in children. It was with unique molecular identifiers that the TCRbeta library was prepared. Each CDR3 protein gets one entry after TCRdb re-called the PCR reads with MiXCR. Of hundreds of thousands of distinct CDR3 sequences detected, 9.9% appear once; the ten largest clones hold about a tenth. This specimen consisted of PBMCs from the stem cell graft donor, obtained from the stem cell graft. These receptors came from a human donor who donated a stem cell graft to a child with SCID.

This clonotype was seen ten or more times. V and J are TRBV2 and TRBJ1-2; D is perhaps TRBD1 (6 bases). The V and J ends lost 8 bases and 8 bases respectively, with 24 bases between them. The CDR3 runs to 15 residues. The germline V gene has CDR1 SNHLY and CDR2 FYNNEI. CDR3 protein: CASGGQGSEGGGYTF. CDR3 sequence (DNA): TGTGCCAGCGGGGGGCAGGGAAGCGAAGGAGGGGGCTACACCTTC.

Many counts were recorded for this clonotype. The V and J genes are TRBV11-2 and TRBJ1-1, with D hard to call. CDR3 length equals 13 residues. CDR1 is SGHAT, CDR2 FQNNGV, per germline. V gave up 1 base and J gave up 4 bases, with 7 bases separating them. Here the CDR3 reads CASSLGFSTEAFF. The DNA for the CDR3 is TGTGCCAGCAGCTTAGGGTTCTCCACTGAAGCTTTCTTT.

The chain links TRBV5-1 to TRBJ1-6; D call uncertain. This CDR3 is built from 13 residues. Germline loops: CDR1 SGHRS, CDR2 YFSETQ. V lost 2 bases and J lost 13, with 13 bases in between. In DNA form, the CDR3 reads TGCGCCAGCAGCTTTAGCGGGATCCCCCCCCTCCACTTT. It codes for CASSFSGIPPLHF.

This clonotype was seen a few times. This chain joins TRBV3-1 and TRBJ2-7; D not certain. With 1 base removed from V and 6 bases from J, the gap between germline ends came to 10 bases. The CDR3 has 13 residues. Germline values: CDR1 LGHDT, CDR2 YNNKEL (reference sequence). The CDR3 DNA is TGTGCCAGCAGCCAAGTTAGTCTAAGCGAGCAGTACTTC. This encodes CASSQVSLSEQYF.

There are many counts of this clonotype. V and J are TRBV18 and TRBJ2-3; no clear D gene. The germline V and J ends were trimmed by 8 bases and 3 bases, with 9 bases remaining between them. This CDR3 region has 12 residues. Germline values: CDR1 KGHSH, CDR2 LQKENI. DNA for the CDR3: TGTGCCAGCAGCCCTGGGACAGATACGCAGTATTTT. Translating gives CASSPGTDTQYF.

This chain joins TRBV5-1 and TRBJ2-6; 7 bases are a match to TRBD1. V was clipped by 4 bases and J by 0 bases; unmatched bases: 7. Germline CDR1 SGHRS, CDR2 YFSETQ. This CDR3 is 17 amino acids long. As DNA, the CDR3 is TGCGCCAGCAGCCTAGGACAGGCCGTCTCTGGGGCCAACGTCCTGACTTTC. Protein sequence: CASSLGQAVSGANVLTF.

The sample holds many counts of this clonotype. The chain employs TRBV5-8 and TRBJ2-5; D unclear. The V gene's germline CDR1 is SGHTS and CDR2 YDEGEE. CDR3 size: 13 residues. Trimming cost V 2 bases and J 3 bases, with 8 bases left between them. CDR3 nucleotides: TGTGCCAGCAGCTTTTCGACAAAAGAGACCCAGTACTTC. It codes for CASSFSTKETQYF.

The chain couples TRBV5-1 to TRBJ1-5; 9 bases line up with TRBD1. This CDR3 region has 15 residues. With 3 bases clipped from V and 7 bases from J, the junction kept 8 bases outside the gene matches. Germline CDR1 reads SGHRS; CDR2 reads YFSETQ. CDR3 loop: CASSYYPGQGQPQHF. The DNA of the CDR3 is TGCGCCAGCAGCTATTACCCGGGACAGGGCCAGCCCCAGCATTTT. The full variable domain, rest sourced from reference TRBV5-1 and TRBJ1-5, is KAGVTQTPRYLIKTRGQQVTLSCSPISGHRSVSWYQQTPGQGLQFLFEYFSETQRNKGNFPGRFSGRQFSNSRSEMNVSTLELGDSALYLCASSYYPGQGQPQHFGDGTRLSIL.